Sequencing of this T cell receptor beta chain was carried out in a study of blood T cell repertoires in COVID-19. Looking at the study overall: T cells, B-cell-depleted T cells, or PBMCs supplied cDNA or gDNA.

The CDR3 sequence is 13 residues long. Trimming shortened V by 3 bases and J by 7 bases, and 12 bases separated the two germline ends. The germline gives CDR1 MNHEY, CDR2 SVGEGT. The assay was immunoSEQ multiplex PCR, and TCRdb's table has in-frame clones only and misses some. This sample has 230,000 or so clones; roughly 80% occur once, and the top ten carry around 5.4%. The chain is built from TRBV6-2 or TRBV6-3 and TRBJ2-5; no definite D call. The sequence derives from a human donor in a cohort sampled during active COVID-19. Sequencing was carried out using peripheral blood. CDR3 region: CASSYADYGTQYF. The CDR3 DNA is TGTGCCAGCAGTTATGCCGATTACGGGACCCAGTACTTC.